This T cell receptor beta chain is from a study of cytomegalovirus exposure and HLA in healthy donors. Regarding the study as a whole: Later on, analysis showed that most CMV-associated TCR beta chains appeared to be HLA-restricted. As immune exposure information, only CMV serostatus was available. Some V segments, including TRBV6-2 and TRBV6-3, were excluded as indistinguishable. Analysis performed later showed TCR beta chains linked to HLA being more clonally expanded than equally common others.

The CDR3 runs 11 residues. V lost 2 bases and J lost 10, with 8 bases in between. Germline V CDR1 and CDR2: SNHLY, FYNNEI. Comments on this clone: Its antigen remains unidentified.

Primers included in the PCR were 60 Vbeta and 13 Jbeta primers. Produced via immunoSEQ multiplex PCR; TCRdb's table is partial and in-frame only. The table lists 120,000 to 150,000 clones, less than 65% of them singletons. The chain employs TRBV2 and TRBJ1-1, with a possible D match to TRBD1 (6 bases). Sequencing input: PBMCs. This clonotype originated in a woman in her twenties or thirties in good health and CMV-seropositive. In DNA, the CDR3 is TGTGCCAGCAGTGAATTGGGGGCAGCTTTCTTT. This encodes CASSELGAAFF. Full variable domain (rest looked up from reference TRBV2 and TRBJ1-1): EPEVTQTPSHQVTQMGQEVILRCVPISNHLYFYWYRQILGQKVEFLVSFYNNEISEKSEIFDDQFSVERPDGSNFTLKIRSTKLEDSAMYFCASSELGAAFFGQGTRLTVV.